A selection of T cell receptor beta chains follows, all from one sample in a study of cytotoxic CD8 clonotypes in ibrutinib-treated CLL. The data were produced by immunoSEQ multiplex PCR, yet TCRdb's version contains in-frame clones alone and is incomplete. The profile shows about 22,000 clones, 55% to 85% of them singletons. The source was PBMCs, collected after 12 months of ibrutinib treatment. The receptors here all came from a human donor with chronic lymphocytic leukemia. Each CDR3 is given with its conserved first and last residue. A D gene is named only where the DNA matches it firmly. Expanded clones are given a class, and other clones once, few, many or no size at all.

size: NA; D: NA; V: TRBV2; J: TRBJ2-7; DNA: TGTGCCAGCAGTGAATTCAGCGAGCAGTACTTC; CDR3: CASSEFSEQYF
size: NA; D: NA; V: TRBV12-5; J: TRBJ2-5; DNA: TGTGCTAGTGGTTTCGGGGCGGGGCAAGAGACCCAGTACTTC; CDR3: CASGFGAGQETQYF
size: NA; D: NA; V: TRBV10-2; J: TRBJ2-7; DNA: TGCGCCAGCACGGAGGGGTACGAGCAGTACTTC; CDR3: CASTEGYEQYF
size: NA; D: TRBD1; V: TRBV27; J: TRBJ2-2; DNA: TGTGCCAGCAGTTTTGGACAGGGGTACACCGGGGAGCTGTTTTTT; CDR3: CASSFGQGYTGELFF
size: NA; D: NA; V: TRBV19; J: TRBJ2-3; DNA: TGTGCCAGCAATAACCTACCCAGCACAGATACGCAGTATTTT; CDR3: CASNNLPSTDTQYF
size: NA; D: NA; V: TRBV18; J: TRBJ1-1; DNA: TGTGCCAGCTCACCTGGGGCCCGGGGAACTGAAGCTTTCTTT; CDR3: CASSPGARGTEAFF
size: NA; D: NA; V: TRBV9; J: TRBJ2-5; DNA: TGTGCCAGCAGCGTAGCAGGTGCCCAAGAGACCCAGTACTTC; CDR3: CASSVAGAQETQYF
size: once; D: NA; V: TRBV28; J: TRBJ1-5; DNA: TGTGCCAGCAGCAGGGAGGTGGGAGCGGGCAACAATCAGCCCCAGCATTTT; CDR3: CASSREVGAGNNQPQHF
size: NA; D: NA; V: TRBV20-1; J: TRBJ1-4; DNA: TGCAGTGCAGGGGGTAATGAAAAACTGTTTTTT; CDR3: CSAGGNEKLFF
size: NA; D: TRBD1; V: TRBV4-3; J: TRBJ2-3; DNA: TGCGCCAGCAGCCAAGGCATCAGGGGGAAAGATACGCAGTATTTT; CDR3: CASSQGIRGKDTQYF
size: NA; D: TRBD1; V: TRBV11-1; J: TRBJ1-1; DNA: TGTGCCAGCAGCTCCGGACGGGACAGCTACCACACTGAAGCTTTCTTT; CDR3: CASSSGRDSYHTEAFF